The TCR beta chain described here comes from a study of molecular identifiers for immune sequencing clone quantification listed by TCRdb under 2018. Regarding the research as a whole: For a replicate experiment, the RNA from either approximately 20,000 or 100,000 naive CD8 T cells was divided into five aliquots, and four of those aliquots went on to sequencing. This methods study used CD8 T cells to benchmark TCR RNA copy counting and molecular-identifier clustering-based TCR repertoire sequencing (MIDCIRS). Results and caveats for the whole study, not just this receptor: A single cell's worth of spiked-in Jurkat TCR RNA was reported detectable even among under 1.3 million naive CD8 T cells. The sizes of highly expanded clones could end up underestimated when identical TCR molecules share a barcode. Modeling estimated approximately 3 recovered TCR RNA copies per cell, compared with about ten by digital PCR, which implies 30% to 35% capture efficiency. Naive libraries contained spiked-in Jurkat TCR RNA (10 copies' worth), which is not part of the donor repertoire. Without barcode sub-clustering, chimeric consensus sequences inflated TCR diversity; chimeras reached as high as 47%. In CMV-specific effector cells, clones with more than 20 RNA copies contained over 99% of molecules, whereas in naive cells such clones contained under 1% of molecules.

Libraries of naive CD8 T cells were built from anywhere between roughly 18,000 and 1,000,000 sorted cells, with 10%, 30% or 50% of the purified RNA used. Naive CD8 T cells were FACS-sorted as CD8+CD4-CCR7+CD45RA+ on a BD FACSAria II into RLT Plus buffer. Detection sensitivity was tested by spiking Jurkat RNA equal to about eleven TCR copies' worth into samples containing roughly 19,000-1,100,000 naive CD8 T cells. CD8 T cells were enriched using RosetteSep CD8+ T Cell Enrichment Cocktail and Ficoll-Paque, and the enriched cells then underwent ACK red cell lysis. Trimming at the junction amounts to 0 bases on V and 4 bases on J, and the germline ends lie 4 bases apart. From cysteine to phenylalanine, the CDR3 is 12 amino acids long. The DNA shown is the 36-base CDR3, in frame from base 1. CDR1 and CDR2 are read off the germline V gene (reference sequence) as GTSNPN and SVGIG. The library was made by PCR. Sequenced on a NextSeq 500. Bulk TCR libraries were prepared as previously described, using TCR primers listed in Table S5. Purification of total RNA was performed with the Qiagen AllPrep DNA/RNA kit. Before any analysis, reads coming from multiple sequencing runs of the same library were combined into one pool. Per the authors' processing: Reads were retained only if the reads had an exact TCR constant sequence, and the retained reads were trimmed to 150 nt and grouped according to their 12-nt molecular barcodes. Reads within each barcode group were sub-clustered using a 15% Levenshtein threshold, and quality-weighted consensus sequences were constructed for each RNA molecule. Non-functional sequences were excluded, and lower-count sequences lying one edit away from another sequence were also excluded. Based on fitting two negative binomial distributions, any barcode sub-cluster with under 20% of the maximum read count was discarded. The public reads were quality trimmed at Q25 with fastp and then assembled into clones with MiXCR by TCRdb, keeping productive beta chains. Duplicate CDR3 protein sequences are folded into a single record with the most common DNA and genes. TCRdb's processing, not the authors', yielded these V and J calls. The sample table contains 400,000 to 600,000 distinct CDR3 sequences; only one count was recorded for 25% of them. The ten largest clones capture 0.76% of the sample.

This clonotype was seen many times. Its antigen specificity is not known. There are no base qualities to consult, and no much larger clone falls within one base. The specimen was naive CD8+ T cells from blood, with Jurkat cell RNA spiked in. According to the study, the label for this sample's cell subset or site signals: FACS-sorted CD8+CD4-CCR7+CD45RA+ naive T cells. This receptor was identified in a human donor in good health. Some libraries in this study had Jurkat cell RNA spiked in. The chain was built from TRBV30 and TRBJ2-1, with the D gene not confidently named. The CDR3 in this case is CAWSVQYNEQFF. The nucleotide sequence is given as TGTGCCTGGAGTGTACAATACAATGAGCAGTTCTTC.